The rows below give T cell receptor beta chains drawn from one sample of a study of regulatory T cells in long-lasting Graves disease. TCRdb re-derived calls from the multiplex PCR reads in MiXCR, one entry per CDR3 protein. The sample lists about 470,000 distinct CDR3 sequences; about 20% were seen once. Sequenced material: peripheral blood mononuclear cells (PBMCs), taken when the disease was refractory, from a patient treated with antithyroid drugs. These receptors were collected from a female donor with Graves disease. Each CDR3 is given with its conserved first and last residue. A D gene is named only where the DNA matches it firmly. Clone sizes are given selectively: once, few, many, or a class where the clone is expanded.

J gene: TRBJ2-5; D gene: .; V gene: TRBV11-2; clone size: .; CDR3 DNA: TGTGCCAGCAGCGGGAGGACAGCTCCCTCGGAGACCCAGTACTTC; CDR3 protein: CASSGRTAPSETQYF
J gene: TRBJ2-1; D gene: .; V gene: TRBV28; clone size: .; CDR3 DNA: TGTGCCAGCAGTTTTCGCCGGATTACCTACAATGAGCAGTTCTTC; CDR3 protein: CASSFRRITYNEQFF
J gene: TRBJ1-1; D gene: .; V gene: TRBV20-1; clone size: many; CDR3 DNA: TGCAGTGCTAGAGATCTTTCTGCCCCGCGGAACACTGAAGCTTTCTTT; CDR3 protein: CSARDLSAPRNTEAFF
J gene: TRBJ2-5; D gene: TRBD2; V gene: TRBV27; clone size: many; CDR3 DNA: TGTGCCAGCAGCTTTATAGCGGGAGAAGAGACCCAGTACTTC; CDR3 protein: CASSFIAGEETQYF
J gene: TRBJ2-1; D gene: TRBD2; V gene: TRBV7-2; clone size: .; CDR3 DNA: TGTGCCAGCAGGAGGACTAGCGGAGGGGGAAATGAGCAGTTCTTC; CDR3 protein: CASRRTSGGGNEQFF
J gene: TRBJ2-4; D gene: TRBD1; V gene: TRBV19; clone size: .; CDR3 DNA: TGTGCTACTGGGGGACAGTCGAAAAACATTCAGTACTTC; CDR3 protein: CATGGQSKNIQYF
J gene: TRBJ2-4; D gene: TRBD1; V gene: TRBV6-1; clone size: many; CDR3 DNA: TGTGCCAGCAGTCTGGTTTGGGGACAGAGCCAACTAGCCAAAAACATTCAGTACTTC; CDR3 protein: CASSLVWGQSQLAKNIQYF
J gene: TRBJ2-5; D gene: .; V gene: TRBV28; clone size: many; CDR3 DNA: TGTGCCAGCAGGTCCCCCGGGACTCGGGAGACCCAGTACTTC; CDR3 protein: CASRSPGTRETQYF
J gene: TRBJ2-6; D gene: TRBD1; V gene: TRBV12-3/TRBV12-4; clone size: .; CDR3 DNA: TGTGCCAGCAAAACACAGGGGGTATTGTCTGGGGCCAACGTCCTGACTTTC; CDR3 protein: CASKTQGVLSGANVLTF
J gene: TRBJ2-2; D gene: .; V gene: TRBV6-5; clone size: .; CDR3 DNA: TGTGCCAGCAGTTACTCACATTCCACCGGGGAGCTGTTTTTT; CDR3 protein: CASSYSHSTGELFF
J gene: TRBJ2-7; D gene: .; V gene: TRBV4-1; clone size: .; CDR3 DNA: TGCGCCAGCAGCCAAGTCTCTTCACTAGCAAAGCAGTACTTC; CDR3 protein: CASSQVSSLAKQYF
J gene: TRBJ2-5; D gene: .; V gene: TRBV30; clone size: few; CDR3 DNA: TGTGCCTGGCGCCACGGGGAGACCCAGTACTTC; CDR3 protein: CAWRHGETQYF
J gene: TRBJ1-1; D gene: .; V gene: TRBV5-1; clone size: many; CDR3 DNA: TGCGCCAGCAGCTTAGCGGACGGAAACACTGAAGCTTTCTTT; CDR3 protein: CASSLADGNTEAFF
J gene: TRBJ2-1; D gene: TRBD2; V gene: TRBV7-9; clone size: .; CDR3 DNA: TGTGCCAGCAGCCTAGCGGCTGGAAACAATGAGCAGTTCTTC; CDR3 protein: CASSLAAGNNEQFF
J gene: TRBJ1-4; D gene: TRBD1; V gene: TRBV3-1; clone size: many; CDR3 DNA: TGTGCCAGCAGCCTTAGGACAGGGGGTGAAAAACTGTTTTTT; CDR3 protein: CASSLRTGGEKLFF
J gene: TRBJ1-4; D gene: TRBD1; V gene: TRBV15; clone size: few; CDR3 DNA: TGTGCCACCAGCAAACAGGGGGATGATTTGGAAAAACTGTTTTTT; CDR3 protein: CATSKQGDDLEKLFF
J gene: TRBJ2-7; D gene: .; V gene: TRBV19; clone size: many; CDR3 DNA: TGTGCCAGTAGTATAGGACAGCACTACGAGCAGTACTTC; CDR3 protein: CASSIGQHYEQYF
J gene: TRBJ1-1; D gene: TRBD1; V gene: TRBV29-1; clone size: few; CDR3 DNA: TGCAGCGCTTACAGAGACAGGGCAAACACTGAAGCTTTCTTT; CDR3 protein: CSAYRDRANTEAFF
J gene: TRBJ1-1; D gene: .; V gene: TRBV28; clone size: many; CDR3 DNA: TGTGCCAGCAGGCGCACGACAGGAGCAGAAGGAGAAGCTTTCTTT; CDR3 protein: CASRRTTGAEGEAFF
J gene: TRBJ1-2; D gene: .; V gene: TRBV29-1; clone size: .; CDR3 DNA: TGCAGCGTTGAGGAGACGGTTATGGGCTACACCTTC; CDR3 protein: CSVEETVMGYTF
J gene: TRBJ1-2; D gene: .; V gene: TRBV5-5; clone size: .; CDR3 DNA: TGTGCCAGCAGCCACGATACCCGGGGGGCGCCGGATGGCTACACCTTC; CDR3 protein: CASSHDTRGAPDGYTF
J gene: TRBJ2-5; D gene: TRBD2; V gene: TRBV27; clone size: few; CDR3 DNA: TGTGCCAGCAGCTCAGGTGTGGGGGGGTTAGAGGAGACCCAGTACTTC; CDR3 protein: CASSSGVGGLEETQYF
J gene: TRBJ2-7; D gene: TRBD2; V gene: TRBV6-9; clone size: .; CDR3 DNA: TGTGCCAGCAGTTATGGGAGACTAGCGGGACTCGAGCAGTACTTC; CDR3 protein: CASSYGRLAGLEQYF
J gene: TRBJ2-7; D gene: TRBD2; V gene: TRBV20-1; clone size: few; CDR3 DNA: TGCAGTGCTAGAGATGATCTAGCGGGAGGTCGCGAGCAGTACTTC; CDR3 protein: CSARDDLAGGREQYF
J gene: TRBJ2-2; D gene: .; V gene: TRBV30; clone size: .; CDR3 DNA: TGTGCCCAAACGGCCCCCCCCGGTGGGACCGGGGAGCTGTTTTTT; CDR3 protein: CAQTAPPGGTGELFF
J gene: TRBJ1-2; D gene: .; V gene: TRBV7-9; clone size: .; CDR3 DNA: TGTGCCAGCAGCTCCTCAGAATCTAACTATGGCTACACCTTC; CDR3 protein: CASSSSESNYGYTF
J gene: TRBJ1-1; D gene: TRBD1; V gene: TRBV2; clone size: many; CDR3 DNA: TGTGCCACCAAAAGACAGGGATCGGTGAACACTGAAGCTTTCTTT; CDR3 protein: CATKRQGSVNTEAFF
J gene: TRBJ2-2; D gene: TRBD1; V gene: TRBV19; clone size: many; CDR3 DNA: TGTGCCAGTAGTATCGGGACAGGGAGGACCGGGGAGCTGTTTTTT; CDR3 protein: CASSIGTGRTGELFF
J gene: TRBJ2-7; D gene: .; V gene: TRBV12-3/TRBV12-4; clone size: many; CDR3 DNA: TGTGCCAGCAGTTCAGGGTTGCCCCCCTACGAGCAGTACTTC; CDR3 protein: CASSSGLPPYEQYF
J gene: TRBJ2-1; D gene: .; V gene: TRBV29-1; clone size: .; CDR3 DNA: TGCAGCGTTGATGACGGGAGCTACAATGAGCAGTTCTTC; CDR3 protein: CSVDDGSYNEQFF